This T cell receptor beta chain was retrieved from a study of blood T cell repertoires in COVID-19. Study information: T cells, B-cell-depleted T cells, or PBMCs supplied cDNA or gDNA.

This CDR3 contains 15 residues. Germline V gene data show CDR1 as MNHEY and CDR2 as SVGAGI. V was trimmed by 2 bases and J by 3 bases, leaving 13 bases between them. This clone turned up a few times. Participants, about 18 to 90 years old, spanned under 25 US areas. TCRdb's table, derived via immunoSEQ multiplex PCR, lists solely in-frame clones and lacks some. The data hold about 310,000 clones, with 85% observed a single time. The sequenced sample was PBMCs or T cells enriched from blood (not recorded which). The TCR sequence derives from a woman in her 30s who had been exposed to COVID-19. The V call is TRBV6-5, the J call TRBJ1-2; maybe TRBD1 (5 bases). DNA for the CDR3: TGTGCCAGCAGTTACAGGGGCGCCCCCTACTATGGCTACACCTTC. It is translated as CASSYRGAPYYGYTF.